This TCR beta chain is drawn from a study of shared clonotypes between healthy human individuals. Study results and caveats: Clonotype sharing among the donors was expected to vary with sequencing depth.

V was shortened by 4 bases and J by 6 bases, with 15 bases between the two germline ends. The CDR3 is made up of 14 amino acids. In germline, CDR1 is SEHNR, CDR2 FQNEAQ (reference sequence). Study processing details: Filtering differed because ImmunoSEQ produced junction-only sequences that carried no quality scores. Sequencing used immunoSEQ multiplex PCR; TCRdb keeps in-frame clones, though not all of them. V, J and clone size reflect that table, while D and trimming were determined from the DNA. Of fewer than 350,000 clones listed, around 90% are singletons. With respect to this clone: Its antigen is undetermined.

The sample taken for sequencing was memory CD8+ T cells sorted from blood. Subset reported: CD45RO+ cells pooled with CCR7-negative TemRA cells. The source is a young man in good health. The V call is TRBV7-9, the J call TRBJ2-5; D might be TRBD2 (6 bases). This chain's CDR3 is CASSSRGTAKTQYF. CDR3 nucleotides: TGTGCCAGCAGCTCCCGGGGGACCGCGAAGACCCAGTACTTC.